These T cell receptor beta chains were read from a single sample in a study of blood T cell repertoires in COVID-19. Produced via immunoSEQ multiplex PCR; TCRdb's table is partial and in-frame only. The sample carries roughly 250,000 clones, just under 85% recorded once. The sample was peripheral blood. These receptors came from an elderly woman with acute or convalescent COVID-19. The conserved cysteine and the conserved F or W are not part of the CDR3 here. The D gene is left open where the match is weak. Not every row has a clone size; where given, it reads once, few, many or a size class.

j_gene | abundance | d_gene | v_gene | CDR3aa
TRBJ2-1 | . | . | TRBV5-1 | ASSLDPGHKF
TRBJ1-2 | . | . | TRBV19 | ASSRNPREDGYT
TRBJ2-1 | . | TRBD1 | TRBV11-1 | ASSLEGAAYNEQF
TRBJ2-1 | . | TRBD2 | TRBV6-4 | ASSHSAGDYNEQF
TRBJ1-2 | . | TRBD1 | TRBV6-5 | ASTPTGSYGYT
TRBJ2-3 | . | TRBD1 | TRBV18 | ASSLGQGADTQY
TRBJ2-2 | . | . | TRBV3-1/TRBV3-2 | ASSQFPGVAGELF
TRBJ2-1 | . | TRBD1 | TRBV6-5 | ASRLGGQGLKQF
TRBJ1-3 | once | . | TRBV28 | ASSSDTISGNTIY
TRBJ2-1 | few | TRBD2 | TRBV4-2 | ASSEVSGSSPEQF
TRBJ1-1 | few | . | TRBV7-2 | ASSLAGYTEAF
TRBJ1-2 | . | . | TRBV2 | ASSQGNLANYGYT
TRBJ2-1 | many | TRBD2 | TRBV6-2/TRBV6-3 | ASSPRGGGADEQF
TRBJ1-3 | . | . | TRBV19 | ASSTFGTGNTIY
TRBJ2-1 | . | . | TRBV28 | ASSLVSYNEQF
TRBJ2-2 | many | TRBD2 | TRBV5-1 | ASSFTSGGRAGELF
TRBJ2-2 | . | TRBD2 | TRBV11-2 | ASSHGLVMNTGELF
TRBJ1-3 | . | . | TRBV5-6 | ASSLKGLISGNTIY
TRBJ1-4 | . | TRBD1 | TRBV18 | ASSGQDPTNEKLF
TRBJ2-1 | . | . | TRBV6-2/TRBV6-3 | ASSYKAGTPLDEQF
TRBJ1-1 | . | . | TRBV6-5 | ASSYTSIQGEAF